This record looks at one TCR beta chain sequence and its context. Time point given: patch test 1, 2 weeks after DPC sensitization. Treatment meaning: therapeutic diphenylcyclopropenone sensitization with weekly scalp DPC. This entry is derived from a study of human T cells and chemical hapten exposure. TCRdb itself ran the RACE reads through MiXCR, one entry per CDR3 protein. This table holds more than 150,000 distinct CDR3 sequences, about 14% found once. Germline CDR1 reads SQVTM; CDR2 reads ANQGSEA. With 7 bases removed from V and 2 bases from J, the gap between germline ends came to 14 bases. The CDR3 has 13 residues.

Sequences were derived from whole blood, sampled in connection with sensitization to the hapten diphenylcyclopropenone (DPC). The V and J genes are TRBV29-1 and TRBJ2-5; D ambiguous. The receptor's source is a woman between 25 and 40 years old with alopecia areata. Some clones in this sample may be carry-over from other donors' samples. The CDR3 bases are TGCAGCGGCTCGGGCTCAGCGCAAGAGACCCAGTACTTC. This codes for CSGSGSAQETQYF.